This TCR beta chain was captured in a study of shared clonotypes between healthy human individuals. Turning to the study itself: Those who served as donors were a couple of women and three men between the ages of 18 and 49.

There are a few counts of this clone. Investigators spread the genomic DNA of each subset evenly over several immunoSEQ plates. The method was immunoSEQ multiplex PCR; TCRdb's version includes in-frame clones alone and lacks a portion of them. Of around 700,000 clones listed, 74% are singletons. Trimming took 8 bases from V and 3 from J, leaving 13 bases between them. The germline V gene encodes CDR1 MNHNY and CDR2 SVGAGI (reference sequence). The CDR3 spans 13 residues. This TCR was recovered from a woman aged 30 to 39 in good health. The sample was memory CD4+ T cells sorted from blood. Subset reported: CD45RA-negative fraction. The genes are TRBV6-6 and TRBJ1-1; D call uncertain. CDR3 DNA: TGTGCCAGCGAATCACACATGGACACTGAAGCTTTCTTT. It encodes CASESHMDTEAFF.